These 14 T cell receptor beta chains originate from one sample sequenced in a study of shared clonotypes between healthy human individuals. Repertoires were generated with immunoSEQ multiplex PCR, while TCRdb's copy carries only in-frame clones and drops some. The sample holds about 660,000 clones, about 74% seen once. The sample taken for sequencing was memory CD4+ T cells sorted from blood. Indicated subset: CD45RA-negative fraction. These receptors were taken from a woman aged 25 to 39 in good health.

There are a few counts of this clone. The V and J genes are TRBV4-1 and TRBJ1-4, with 9 nucleotides matching TRBD1. Germline V gives CDR1 MGHRA, CDR2 YSYEKL. CDR3 length: 15 residues. The V gene end was trimmed by 4 bases and the J gene end by 8 bases; junction bases not matched to a gene: 8. CDR3 sequence reads: CASSPVGTGHEKLFF. As DNA, the CDR3 is TGCGCCAGCAGCCCGGTGGGGACAGGGCACGAAAAACTGTTTTTT.

The rearrangement joins TRBV6-1 to TRBJ2-2; D may correspond to TRBD1 or TRBD2 (5 bases each). Germline-derived CDR1 and CDR2 are MNHNS and SASEGT. This CDR3 region has 15 residues. Trimming left V 6 bases short and J 6 bases short, with 17 bases between. The CDR3 sequence is CASRLSGSGPGELFF. In DNA, the CDR3 is TGTGCCAGCAGACTCTCCGGGTCGGGACCCGGGGAGCTGTTTTTT.

The chain joins TRBV4-1 to TRBJ2-3; 8 nucleotides align to TRBD2. This CDR3 has 17 residues. Trimming took 3 bases from V and 0 from J; bases not matched to a gene: 8. The germline gives CDR1 MGHRA, CDR2 YSYEKL. CDR3 protein: CASSHALAGTSTDTQYF. The CDR3 DNA reads as TGCGCCAGCAGCCACGCTTTAGCGGGAACTAGCACAGATACGCAGTATTTT.

This chain connects TRBV6-1 to TRBJ2-7; the D gene is possibly TRBD1 (6 bases). This CDR3 is 17 amino acids long. V was trimmed by 1 base and J by 0 bases, leaving 16 bases between them. Germline CDR1 and CDR2: MNHNS and SASEGT. The CDR3 sequence is CASSEVTITGFSYEQYF. CDR3 coding DNA: TGTGCCAGCAGTGAAGTGACTATTACAGGGTTCTCCTACGAGCAGTACTTC.

The chain employs TRBV6-5 and TRBJ2-7; 9 bases are a match to TRBD2. CDR3 size: 14 residues. The germline V gene encodes CDR1 MNHEY and CDR2 SVGAGI. J was trimmed by 6 bases and V by 6 bases; bases with no gene match: 9. The chain's CDR3 is CASSRMLAGPEQYF. DNA of the CDR3: TGTGCCAGCAGCCGTATGCTAGCGGGACCCGAGCAGTACTTC.

The genes are TRBV5-1 and TRBJ2-7; no definite D call. The germline V gene encodes CDR1 SGHRS and CDR2 YFSETQ. V was pared by 4 bases and J by 2 bases, with 13 bases between. This CDR3 contains 14 residues. CDR3 in amino acids: CASSLQGVPYEQYF. The CDR3 region has the DNA TGCGCCAGCAGCCTGCAAGGTGTTCCCTACGAGCAGTACTTC.

The V gene is TRBV5-1, the J gene TRBJ1-4; 7 nucleotides agree with TRBD1. Germline V lookup: CDR1 SGHRS, CDR2 YFSETQ. The CDR3 has 14 amino acids. V was clipped by 4 bases and J by 1 base; unmatched bases: 1. CDR3 protein: CASSPGGTNEKLFF. The DNA of the CDR3 is TGCGCCAGCAGCCCAGGGGGAACTAATGAAAAACTGTTTTTT.

This clone was seen more than once but under ten times. Other DNA sequences in this specimen translate into the identical CDR3. The chain recombines TRBV20-1 with TRBJ2-7; a weak D match, TRBD1 (6 bases). The CDR3 totals 11 residues. V shed 6 bases and J shed 4 bases, with 10 bases lying between them. CDR1 is DFQATT and CDR2 is SNEGSKA in the germline V gene (reference sequence). CDR3 nucleotides: TGCAGTGCCAGGGGCCCATACGAGCAGTACTTC. It yields the protein CSARGPYEQYF.

The CDR3 here is CASTTGGQPQHF. The CDR3 DNA sequence: TGTGCCAGCACCACAGGGGGGCAGCCCCAGCATTTT. The genes are TRBV28 and TRBJ1-5, with 8 nucleotides matching TRBD1. The CDR3 is 12 residues long. Germline CDR1 is MDHEN and CDR2 is SYDVKM. V dropped 7 bases and J dropped 7; count of bases not matched to a gene: 3. Supplemented by reference TRBV28 and TRBJ1-5, the full variable domain reads DVKVTQSSRYLVKRTGEKVFLECVQDMDHENMFWYRQDPGLGLRLIYFSYDVKMKEKGDIPEGYSVSREKKERFSLILESASTNQTSMYLCASTTGGQPQHFGDGTRLSIL.

In regard to this clone: In the same sample, other DNA sequences code for this CDR3. The rearrangement joins TRBV5-1 to TRBJ1-1, with D unclear. V lost 2 bases, J lost 1 base, and 9 bases lay in between. This CDR3 spans 14 amino acids. The germline CDR1 and CDR2 sequences are SGHRS and YFSETQ. The CDR3 here is CASSFGEGNTEAFF. CDR3 nucleotides: TGCGCCAGCAGCTTCGGAGAAGGGAACACTGAAGCTTTCTTT.

The chain joins TRBV7-9 to TRBJ1-3; no reliable D call. The germline V gene has CDR1 SEHNR and CDR2 FQNEAQ (reference sequence). The germline V and J ends were trimmed by 5 bases and 0 bases, with 8 bases remaining between them. The CDR3 totals 14 residues. The CDR3 loop reads CASSPYISGNTIYF. CDR3 DNA sequence: TGTGCCAGCAGCCCTTACATCTCTGGAAACACCATATATTTT.

The chain joins TRBV28 to TRBJ1-5; D gene ambiguous. Germline V gene sequence: CDR1 MDHEN, CDR2 SYDVKM. Trimming shortened V by 9 bases and J by 11 bases, and 14 bases separated the two germline ends. This CDR3 region has 11 residues. DNA for the CDR3: TGTGCCAGTCGATATGCGATGGCCCAGCATTTT. The encoded protein is CASRYAMAQHF.

This chain joins TRBV5-4 and TRBJ2-1; D possibly corresponds to TRBD1 (5 bases). Germline lookup yields CDR1 SGHNT and CDR2 YYREEE (reference sequence). V lost 6 bases and J 0 bases, leaving 16 bases between the germline ends. The CDR3 is 16 amino acids. Here the CDR3 reads CASTPGRGSSYNEQFF. As DNA, the CDR3 is TGTGCCAGCACCCCAGGTAGGGGAAGCTCCTACAATGAGCAGTTCTTC.

The rearrangement links TRBV28 to TRBJ2-4; TRBD2 matches at 7 bases. The CDR3 totals 20 residues. Germline lookup yields CDR1 MDHEN and CDR2 SYDVKM. The V gene end was trimmed by 4 bases and the J gene end by 6 bases; junction bases not matched to a gene: 24. This chain's CDR3 is CASSSRLSSSGFLGGNIQYF. DNA for the CDR3: TGTGCCAGCAGTTCACGCCTTTCCTCTAGCGGTTTCCTGGGGGGAAACATTCAGTACTTC.